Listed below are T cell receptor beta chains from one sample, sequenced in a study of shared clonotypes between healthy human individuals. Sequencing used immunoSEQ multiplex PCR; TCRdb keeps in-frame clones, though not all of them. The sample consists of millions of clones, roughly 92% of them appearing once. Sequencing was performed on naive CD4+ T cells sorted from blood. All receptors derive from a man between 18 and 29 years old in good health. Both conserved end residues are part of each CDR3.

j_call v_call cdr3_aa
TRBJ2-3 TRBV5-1 CASSLGPPGGISTDTQYF
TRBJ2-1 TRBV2 CASSANRVGEQFF
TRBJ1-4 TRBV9 CASSRDRGLSTNEKLFF
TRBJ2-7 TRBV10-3 CAISSGTGDYEQYF
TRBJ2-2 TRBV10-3 CAISDGINTGELFF
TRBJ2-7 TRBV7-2 CASSLDAVGGSYEQYF
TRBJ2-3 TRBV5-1 CASSLGGQGTSTDTQYF
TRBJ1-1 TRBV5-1 CASSSGGTRAEAFF
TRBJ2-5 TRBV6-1 CASSESRQQETQYF
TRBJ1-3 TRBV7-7 CASSPLSGNTIYF
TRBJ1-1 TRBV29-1 CSVVGRMYTEAFF
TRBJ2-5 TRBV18 CASSPTGEETQYF
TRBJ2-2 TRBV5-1 CASSLTGLTGELFF
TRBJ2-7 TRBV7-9 CASRNKGYEQYF
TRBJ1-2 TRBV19 CASMTDRGHGYTF
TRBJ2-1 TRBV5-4 CASSLPGGVNEQFF
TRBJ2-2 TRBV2 CASSEGRDVGELFF
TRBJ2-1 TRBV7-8 CASSSGAYNEQFF
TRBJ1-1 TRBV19 CASSIGRTGGTSFF
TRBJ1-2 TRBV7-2 CASTNYGYGYTF
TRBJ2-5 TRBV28 CASSFAGERETQYF
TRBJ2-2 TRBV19 CASSLSTGELFF
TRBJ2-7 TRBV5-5 CASSFAGSRFYEQYF
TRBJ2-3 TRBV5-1 CASSLAGTQTTDTQYF
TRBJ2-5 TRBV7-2 CASSIGTPQETQYF
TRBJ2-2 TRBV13 CASSFSSLRGNTGELFF
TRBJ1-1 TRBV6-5 CASSPYDRGSTEAFF
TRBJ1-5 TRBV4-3 CASSPHLTSNQPQHF
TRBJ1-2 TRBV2 CASRPRVTDYGYTF
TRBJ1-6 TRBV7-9 CASSYGTDNSPLHF
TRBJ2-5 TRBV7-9 CASSLLGGIQETQYF
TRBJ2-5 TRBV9 CASSEIGGGETQYF
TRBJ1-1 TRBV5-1 CASSGKGDRETAFF
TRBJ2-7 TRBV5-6 CASSFRTALSYEQYF
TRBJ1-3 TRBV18 CASSPRDSGNTIYF
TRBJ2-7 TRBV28 CASSRTGVDYEQYF
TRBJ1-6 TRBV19 CASSPAAGRWDSPLHF
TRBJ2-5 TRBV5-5 CASSLSLSFQETQYF